A single sample is the source of the 8 T cell receptor beta chains below, sequenced in a study of cytomegalovirus exposure and HLA in healthy donors. PCR used 60 Vbeta primers and 13 Jbeta primers. The protocol was immunoSEQ multiplex PCR, while the TCRdb copy is restricted to in-frame clones and leaves out a portion. The sample carries about 160,000 clones, over 60% recorded once. The sample was PBMCs. The receptors come from a woman aged 40 to 50 in good health and CMV-seronegative.

The chain recombines TRBV5-6 with TRBJ1-1; a possible D gene is TRBD1 (5 bases). Trimming cost V 4 bases and J 1 base, with 11 bases left between them. The germline V gene encodes CDR1 SGHDT and CDR2 YYEEEE. The CDR3 covers 14 residues. CDR3 amino acids: CASSIRASNTEAFF. CDR3 bases: TGTGCCAGCAGCATCAGGGCCTCGAACACTGAAGCTTTCTTT.

The chain has TRBV18 and TRBJ2-5, with 7 bases lining up with TRBD1. Germline V lookup: CDR1 KGHSH, CDR2 LQKENI. The CDR3 sequence is 16 residues long. The ends lost 2 bases at V and 1 base at J; junction bases unmatched: 7. CDR3: CASSPVGQAFQETQYF. The CDR3 nucleotides read TGTGCCAGCTCACCAGTCGGACAGGCCTTCCAAGAGACCCAGTACTTC.

In DNA, the CDR3 is TGTGCCAGCAGTTTATCAGGGGGGTACACTGAAGCTTTCTTT. Translation: CASSLSGGYTEAFF. This rearrangement joins TRBV28 to TRBJ1-1; TRBD1 agrees at 7 bases. Germline CDR1 is MDHEN and CDR2 is SYDVKM. V lost 1 base and J lost 3; bases outside the gene matches: 2. The CDR3 spans 14 residues.

There are a few counts of this clone. The gene calls are TRBV10-2 and TRBJ1-3; TRBD1 agrees at 8 bases. Germline trimming cut 3 bases from V and 0 bases from J; bases unmatched to any gene: 4. In germline, CDR1 is WSHSY, CDR2 SAAADI. The CDR3 has 16 residues. The CDR3 region has the DNA TGCGCCAGCAGTGAAAGACAGGGGAGCTCTGGAAACACCATATATTTT. It codes for CASSERQGSSGNTIYF.

The CDR3 region has the DNA TGTGCCAGCAGCTCGCGGTTGTGGGCTTTCTTT. Translating gives CASSSRLWAFF. This chain uses TRBV6-1 with TRBJ1-1; no reliable D call. Trimming shortened V by 6 bases and J by 11 bases, and 13 bases separated the two germline ends. CDR3 length: 11 residues. Germline loops: CDR1 MNHNS, CDR2 SASEGT.

The rearrangement uses TRBV11-2 and TRBJ2-5, with D uncertain. This CDR3 comprises 14 residues. Trimming took off 3 bases at V and 0 bases at J, with 8 bases between the two ends. Germline CDR1 reads SGHAT; CDR2 reads FQNNGV. CDR3 sequence (DNA): TGTGCCAGCAGCTTCTCGCGGTACCAAGAGACCCAGTACTTC. This encodes CASSFSRYQETQYF. Full variable domain (missing parts from reference TRBV11-2 and TRBJ2-5): EAGVAQSPRYKIIEKRQSVAFWCNPISGHATLYWYQQILGQGPKLLIQFQNNGVVDDSQLPKDRFSAERLKGVDSTLKIQPAKLEDSAVYLCASSFSRYQETQYFGPGTRLLVL.

This chain joins TRBV7-8 and TRBJ1-2, with 9 bases that match TRBD1. V shed 7 bases, J shed 4 bases, and the junction held 10 bases outside the gene matches. Germline V lookup: CDR1 SGHVS, CDR2 FQNEAQ. This CDR3 comprises 15 residues. This chain's CDR3 is CASKGDRVSLYGYTF. CDR3 DNA: TGTGCCAGCAAGGGGGACAGGGTTTCCCTCTATGGCTACACCTTC.

This clone occurred once. The chain couples TRBV6-1 to TRBJ1-3, with a possible D match to TRBD1 (5 bases). The V gene's germline CDR1 is MNHNS and CDR2 SASEGT. Trimming removed 4 bases from V and 0 bases from J, with 10 bases in between. This CDR3 is built from 15 residues. CDR3 bases: TGTGCCAGCAGTGGACAGTTTGACTCTGGAAACACCATATATTTT. Its translation: CASSGQFDSGNTIYF.